Listed here are 9 T cell receptor beta chains from one sample, sequenced in a study of shared clonotypes between healthy human individuals (dated by TCRdb to the early 2020s). The protocol used for the library was the immunoSEQ multiplex PCR assay. The table was pulled from immuneACCESS by TCRdb, which kept in-frame rearrangements only. Such tables lose some clones; where checked, under half of the loss comes from unresolved V genes, and the rest has no known cause. Across this sample there are some 2.4 million clones, with more than 85% seen only once. The biggest ten clones account for roughly 0.36% of the sample. Sample: naive CD4+ T cells from PBMCs. Explained via the paper, the cell subset or site label denotes: CD45RA+ positively selected. The receptor source for this set is a man aged 18 to 30 in good health. Some clones in this sample may be carry-over from other donors' samples.

This clone showed up just a few times. In the same sample, other DNA sequences code for this CDR3. This chain connects TRBV7-3 to TRBJ2-2; no clear D. This CDR3 has 13 residues. With 2 bases removed from V and 2 bases from J, the gap between germline ends came to 3 bases. The germline CDR1 and CDR2 sequences are SGHTA and FQGTGA. The CDR3 DNA sequence: TGTGCCAGCAGCTTATCTAACACCGGGGAGCTGTTTTTT. Protein product: CASSLSNTGELFF.

V is TRBV7-6 and J is TRBJ1-1; 12 bases map to TRBD1. CDR1 and CDR2 from the germline V gene are SGHVS and FNYEAQ. There are 14 residues in the CDR3. The junction had 3 bases not matched to a gene; V was cut back by 6 bases and J by 4 bases. CDR3 loop: CASRRDRGLTEAFF. Here the CDR3 DNA reads TGTGCCAGCAGGCGGGACAGGGGGCTCACTGAAGCTTTCTTT.

The V and J genes are TRBV27 and TRBJ1-5; D may be TRBD1 (5 bases). With 5 bases removed from V and 7 bases from J, the gap between germline ends came to 18 bases. CDR3 size: 15 residues. Germline V gene sequence: CDR1 MNHEY, CDR2 SMNVEV (reference sequence). Here the CDR3 DNA reads TGTGCCAGCAGTGGCGGACGGGCAGGGACCCAGCCCCAGCATTTT. The encoded protein is CASSGGRAGTQPQHF.

This chain links TRBV5-1 with TRBJ2-7, with 8 bases aligning to TRBD1. The length of the CDR3 is 14 residues. Trimming cost V 4 bases and J 5 bases; bases outside gene matches: 8. The germline V gene has CDR1 SGHRS and CDR2 YFSETQ. CDR3 DNA sequence: TGCGCCAGCAGCCACACAGGGGGTATCGACGAGCAGTACTTC. The encoded protein is CASSHTGGIDEQYF.

V gene TRBV11-1 combines with J gene TRBJ2-5, with D perhaps TRBD2 (7 bases). The CDR3 has 19 residues. The V end lost 5 bases, the J end lost 4 bases, and 29 bases lay between the germline ends. Per germline, CDR1 SGHAT and CDR2 FQDESV (reference sequence). The CDR3 loop is CASSTGGLAARAVAETQYF. The CDR3 DNA follows: TGTGCCAGCAGCACTGGGGGGCTAGCGGCCAGGGCTGTGGCAGAGACCCAGTACTTC.

The V gene is TRBV28, the J gene TRBJ1-1; D is ambiguous. Trimming cost V 3 bases and J 7 bases, with 9 bases left between them. Germline-derived CDR1 and CDR2 are MDHEN and SYDVKM. There are 12 residues in the CDR3. The CDR3 DNA is TGTGCCAGCAGTTTTTTTCAGTTTGAAGCTTTCTTT. It encodes CASSFFQFEAFF.

The chain carries TRBV28 and TRBJ1-5, with D possibly being TRBD1 (5 bases). Per the germline V gene, CDR1 is MDHEN and CDR2 is SYDVKM. Deletions cut 10 bases from V and 9 bases from J, with 22 bases between. This CDR3 comprises 14 residues. The CDR3 region is CAIKQGQGVLPQHF. CDR3 nucleotides: TGTGCCATCAAGCAGGGCCAGGGTGTCTTGCCCCAGCATTTT.

The chain recombines TRBV2 with TRBJ2-3; D is perhaps TRBD2 (5 bases). The CDR3 is made up of 13 amino acids. CDR1 is SNHLY and CDR2 is FYNNEI in the germline V gene. V was clipped by 8 bases and J by 7 bases, with 16 bases between them. DNA of the CDR3: TGTGCCAGCGTATACTCTAGCCCTCATACGCAGTATTTT. Amino acid sequence: CASVYSSPHTQYF.

The chain is built from TRBV28 and TRBJ1-5; D gene unclear. The germline gives CDR1 MDHEN, CDR2 SYDVKM. The CDR3 has 17 amino acids. Trimming removed 0 bases from V and 1 base from J, with 13 bases in between. The CDR3 nucleotides are TGTGCCAGCAGTTTATGGGTTCAGGTAGGAAGCAATCAGCCCCAGCATTTT. Encoded protein: CASSLWVQVGSNQPQHF.